The 22 T cell receptor beta chains below were found in one sample sequenced in a study of blood T cell repertoires in COVID-19. TCRdb keeps only in-frame clones here, not all; method: immunoSEQ multiplex PCR. This table holds about 170,000 clones, about 85% found once. The source material was peripheral blood. The receptors were sampled from a man at least 80 years old with COVID-19, enrolled during active disease.

The gene calls are TRBV18 and TRBJ2-1; 10 nucleotides match TRBD1. Germline CDR1 KGHSH, CDR2 LQKENI. Trimming removed 3 bases from V and 8 bases from J; junction bases left unmatched: 7. The CDR3 runs to 15 residues. CDR3 sequence (DNA): TGTGCCAGCTCACCGGGACAGGGGTTTATCGATGAGCAGTTCTTC. This translates into CASSPGQGFIDEQFF.

This clone was observed a single time. The chain uses TRBV9 and TRBJ2-2; 8 bases fit TRBD2. Germline lookup yields CDR1 SGDLS and CDR2 YYNGEE. The CDR3 contains 14 residues. The V and J ends lost 2 bases and 10 bases, in that order; junction bases with no gene match: 7. CDR3 sequence: CASSVSGGGTELFF. CDR3 nucleotide sequence: TGTGCCAGCAGCGTCAGCGGGGGAGGGACGGAGCTGTTTTTT. Full variable domain (missing parts from reference TRBV9 and TRBJ2-2): DSGVTQTPKHLITATGQRVTLRCSPRSGDLSVYWYQQSLDQGLQFLIQYYNGEERAKGNILERFSAQQFPDLHSELNLSSLELGDSALYFCASSVSGGGTELFFGEGSRLTVL.

This clone was counted a few times. The CDR3 DNA reads as TGTGCCAGCAGCCCCCAATTACAGTCCCGTGGCTACACCTTC. It yields the protein CASSPQLQSRGYTF. The gene calls are TRBV7-9 and TRBJ1-2; D ambiguous. V shed 5 bases and J shed 7 bases, with 17 bases lying between them. The CDR3 spans 14 residues. Looked up from germline, CDR1 is SEHNR and CDR2 is FQNEAQ (reference sequence).

This chain connects TRBV6-5 to TRBJ2-3; 9 bases map to TRBD1. This CDR3 contains 14 residues. Unmatched junction bases numbered 3, after V lost 2 bases and J lost 6 bases. Germline CDR1 is MNHEY and CDR2 is SVGAGI. Written as DNA, the CDR3 is TGTGCCAGCAGTTACCAAGGACAGGGGGATACGCAGTATTTT. As protein: CASSYQGQGDTQYF.

The rearrangement links TRBV5-1 to TRBJ1-2; D not resolved. Trimming stripped 1 base from V and 2 bases from J, with 6 bases between. Looked up from germline, CDR1 is SGHRS and CDR2 is YFSETQ. The CDR3 spans 13 residues. This CDR3 reads CASSLSTNYGYTF. In DNA form, the CDR3 reads TGCGCCAGCAGCTTGAGCACCAACTATGGCTACACCTTC.

This clone was observed a single time. V is TRBV12-3 or TRBV12-4 and J is TRBJ1-4; D gene uncertain. This CDR3 has 13 amino acids. V was shortened by 8 bases and J by 8 bases, with 15 bases between the two germline ends. The CDR3 DNA reads TGTGCCAGCTCCCGAACGGGTTGGGAAAAACTGTTTTTT. It codes for CASSRTGWEKLFF.

On this clone itself: The same CDR3 can be traced to other DNA sequences in this sample. V gene TRBV5-1 combines with J gene TRBJ1-4; 9 bases agree with TRBD1. In germline, CDR1 is SGHRS, CDR2 YFSETQ. After removal of 4 bases from V and 7 bases from J, the junction contained 5 bases not matched to a gene. The CDR3 totals 14 residues. The CDR3 DNA reads TGCGCCAGCAGCGCCGGGACAGGGTCTGAAAAACTGTTTTTT. As protein: CASSAGTGSEKLFF.

The gene calls are TRBV2 and TRBJ1-2, with D perhaps TRBD1 (6 bases). Germline lookup yields CDR1 SNHLY and CDR2 FYNNEI. There are 14 residues in the CDR3. Trimming removed 5 bases from V and 1 base from J, with 11 bases in between. CDR3 protein: CASSSHRVNYGYTF. CDR3 nucleotide sequence: TGTGCCAGCAGTTCCCACAGGGTTAACTATGGCTACACCTTC.

The chain uses TRBV19 and TRBJ2-7; 7 bases align to TRBD2. The CDR3 has 14 residues. CDR1 LNHDA and CDR2 SQIVND come from the germline V gene (reference sequence). V was pared by 4 bases and J by 4 bases, with 7 bases of the junction left unmatched. In nucleotides, the CDR3 is TGTGCCAGTAGTAGTCATGGGAGGGAGTACGAGCAGTACTTC. This encodes CASSSHGREYEQYF. Complete variable domain (other parts from reference TRBV19 and TRBJ2-7): DGGITQSPKYLFRKEGQNVTLSCEQNLNHDAMYWYRQDPGQGLRLIYYSQIVNDFQKGDIAEGYSVSREKKESFPLTVTSAQKNPTAFYLCASSSHGREYEQYFGPGTRLTVT.

This clone showed up just once. This chain uses TRBV6-2 or TRBV6-3 with TRBJ1-1, with D unclear. The CDR3 is 14 amino acids. With 2 bases removed from V and 4 bases from J, the gap between germline ends came to 11 bases. Germline CDR1 MNHEY, CDR2 SVGEGT. In DNA form, the CDR3 reads TGTGCCAGCAGTTACGGCTTCCCCCTCACTGAAGCTTTCTTT. This translates into CASSYGFPLTEAFF.

This clone was counted only a few times. The CDR3 spells CASSSLTGETQYF. As DNA, the CDR3 is TGTGCCAGCAGCTCGTTAACGGGAGAGACCCAGTACTTC. This chain connects TRBV7-3 to TRBJ2-5; D unclear. Trimming shortened V by 4 bases and J by 4 bases, and 10 bases separated the two germline ends. Per the germline V gene, CDR1 is SGHTA and CDR2 is FQGTGA. This CDR3 contains 13 residues.

The chain joins TRBV9 to TRBJ2-3; 9 bases line up with TRBD2. The CDR3 loop spans 16 amino acids. CDR1 and CDR2 from the germline V gene are SGDLS and YYNGEE. V gave up 4 bases and J gave up 4 bases; unmatched junction bases: 10. The CDR3 loop reads CASSWAGLARSDTQYF. The CDR3 DNA reads TGTGCCAGCAGCTGGGCGGGACTAGCACGTTCAGATACGCAGTATTTT.

This chain connects TRBV4-1 to TRBJ2-3, with 10 bases that match TRBD2. The CDR3 extends over 15 amino acids. The ends lost 6 bases at V and 3 bases at J; junction bases unmatched: 6. The germline V gene has CDR1 MGHRA and CDR2 YSYEKL. This CDR3 is CASSPGLARTDTQYF. The DNA of the CDR3 is TGCGCCAGCAGTCCGGGACTAGCGCGTACAGATACGCAGTATTTT.

The V and J genes are TRBV6-5 and TRBJ2-3; 10 bases line up with TRBD2. The V and J ends lost 6 bases and 5 bases, in that order; junction bases with no gene match: 5. This CDR3 contains 14 residues. Germline CDR1 and CDR2: MNHEY and SVGAGI. Written as DNA, the CDR3 is TGTGCCAGCAGGAGCGGGGGGGCCGGAGATACGCAGTATTTT. This translates into CASRSGGAGDTQYF.

The V call is TRBV3-1 (or the pseudogene TRBV3-2), the J call TRBJ1-4; D unclear. Germline CDR1 LGHDT, CDR2 YNNKEL (reference sequence). The germline V and J ends were trimmed by 1 base and 4 bases, with 7 bases remaining between them. The CDR3 runs to 14 residues. CDR3 amino acids: CASSQAAGNEKLFF. The DNA for the CDR3 is TGTGCCAGCAGCCAAGCGGCAGGTAATGAAAAACTGTTTTTT.

This clone was recorded a few times. This chain uses TRBV5-5 with TRBJ1-1; D may be TRBD1 (6 bases). Germline lookup yields CDR1 SGHKS and CDR2 YYEKEE (reference sequence). The CDR3 contains 14 residues. V was cut by 5 bases and J by 2 bases, with 13 bases left in between. CDR3 residues: CASRPGHRNTEAFF. The CDR3 DNA follows: TGTGCCAGCAGACCGGGACACCGCAACACTGAAGCTTTCTTT.

This clone was counted once. The chain has TRBV6-5 and TRBJ2-7; no firm D call. The V end was cut by 0 bases, the J end by 2 bases, with 11 bases between. The CDR3 runs 15 residues. Germline lookup yields CDR1 MNHEY and CDR2 SVGAGI. The CDR3 here is CASSYSGSPTYEQYF. CDR3 DNA: TGTGCCAGCAGTTACTCGGGCAGTCCCACCTACGAGCAGTACTTC.

The chain has TRBV7-2 and TRBJ2-7; D may be TRBD2 (5 bases). The CDR3 loop spans 15 amino acids. Germline lookup yields CDR1 SGHTA and CDR2 FQGNSA. The V and J ends lost 0 bases and 1 base respectively, with 10 bases between them. The CDR3 protein is CASSLAEARSYEQYF. CDR3 DNA: TGTGCCAGCAGCTTAGCGGAGGCGAGGTCCTACGAGCAGTACTTC.

This clone was picked up a small number of times. The chain has TRBV19 and TRBJ2-7, with D uncertain. This CDR3 comprises 13 residues. CDR1 and CDR2 from the germline V gene are LNHDA and SQIVND (reference sequence). Trimming stripped 7 bases from V and 0 bases from J, with 10 bases between. The CDR3 reads CASKPHSSYEQYF. The CDR3 DNA reads TGTGCCAGTAAGCCTCACAGCTCCTACGAGCAGTACTTC. Combining the CDR3 with reference TRBV19 and TRBJ2-7 gives the whole variable domain DGGITQSPKYLFRKEGQNVTLSCEQNLNHDAMYWYRQDPGQGLRLIYYSQIVNDFQKGDIAEGYSVSREKKESFPLTVTSAQKNPTAFYLCASKPHSSYEQYFGPGTRLTVT.

The chain carries TRBV7-9 and TRBJ2-7, with 7 positions matching TRBD1. The germline CDR1 and CDR2 sequences are SEHNR and FQNEAQ (reference sequence). The CDR3 has 17 amino acids. V shed 1 base and J 7 bases; nucleotides not matched to a gene: 16. The CDR3 region has the DNA TGTGCCAGCAGCTTAGAGACCGGACAGGTCGGAGCACTTGAGCAGTACTTC. Its protein is CASSLETGQVGALEQYF.

V is TRBV3-1 (or the pseudogene TRBV3-2) and J is TRBJ2-7; 13 bases fit TRBD2. With V trimmed by 3 bases and J by 0 bases, 5 bases remained unmatched. Germline V gives CDR1 LGHDT, CDR2 YNNKEL (reference sequence). CDR3 size: 17 residues. DNA for the CDR3: TGTGCCAGCAGCCAGCGACTAGCGGGGGGCAACTCCTACGAGCAGTACTTC. Residues: CASSQRLAGGNSYEQYF.

The chain recombines TRBV5-1 with TRBJ1-6; D gene ambiguous. CDR3 length: 16 residues. Germline V lookup: CDR1 SGHRS, CDR2 YFSETQ. Trimming pared 0 bases from V and 7 bases from J, leaving 14 bases between. CDR3 bases: TGCGCCAGCAGCTTGGCGTCGGGAGGAAGAAATTCACCCCTCCACTTT. It translates to CASSLASGGRNSPLHF.